These 21 T cell receptor beta chains originate from one sample sequenced in a study of blood T cell repertoires in COVID-19. Produced via immunoSEQ multiplex PCR; TCRdb's table is partial and in-frame only. The repertoire holds roughly 250,000 clones, about nine tenths seen once, with about 4.1% in the top ten. The sequencing sample was made of peripheral blood. All receptors derive from a man in his fifties or sixties who had recovered from COVID-19.

This chain connects TRBV7-3 to TRBJ1-1, with a tentative D call TRBD1 (5 bases). The CDR3 sequence is 14 residues long. Germline V CDR1 and CDR2: SGHTA, FQGTGA. Trimming shortened V by 5 bases and J by 1 base, and 11 bases separated the two germline ends. The CDR3: CASSPTGRNTEAFF. In DNA form, the CDR3 reads TGTGCCAGCAGCCCAACAGGAAGGAACACTGAAGCTTTCTTT.

This clone was observed a few times. The chain has TRBV20-1 and TRBJ1-2; D is ambiguous. CDR1 is DFQATT and CDR2 is SNEGSKA in the germline V gene (reference sequence). CDR3 size: 10 residues. Trimming removed 6 bases at V and 6 bases at J, with 8 bases between. The CDR3 DNA sequence: TGCAGTGCCAACTCCAATGGCTACACCTTC. Translating gives CSANSNGYTF.

The J gene is TRBJ2-3, the V gene TRBV2, with D perhaps matching TRBD1 (6 bases). V was trimmed by 5 bases and J by 2 bases, leaving 11 bases between them. The germline CDR1 and CDR2 sequences are SNHLY and FYNNEI. The CDR3 has 14 residues. The CDR3 here is CASSSWDNTDTQYF. The CDR3 DNA follows: TGTGCCAGCAGTTCTTGGGACAACACAGATACGCAGTATTTT. The full variable domain, its missing parts supplied by reference TRBV2 and TRBJ2-3, is EPEVTQTPSHQVTQMGQEVILRCVPISNHLYFYWYRQILGQKVEFLVSFYNNEISEKSEIFDDQFSVERPDGSNFTLKIRSTKLEDSAMYFCASSSWDNTDTQYFGPGTRLTVL.

CDR3 loop: CARRVGRATGELFF. The CDR3 region has the DNA TGTGCCAGGAGGGTAGGGAGGGCCACCGGGGAGCTGTTTTTT. V is TRBV2 and J is TRBJ2-2; 7 bases are shared with TRBD2. J lost 4 bases, V lost 9 bases, and 8 bases had no gene match. This CDR3 region has 14 residues. Germline V CDR1 and CDR2: SNHLY, FYNNEI.

The CDR3, as DNA: TGTGCCAGCAGCCCGACCATGGGCTCTTTGGATGGCTACACCTTC. Protein product: CASSPTMGSLDGYTF. The rearrangement uses TRBV7-9 and TRBJ1-2; D call uncertain. V was cut by 5 bases and J by 6 bases, with 19 bases left in between. The CDR3 spans 15 residues. Germline V lookup: CDR1 SEHNR, CDR2 FQNEAQ (reference sequence).

The J gene is TRBJ1-2, the V gene TRBV27; perhaps TRBD1 as D (6 bases). V lost 6 bases to trimming and J lost 0 bases, with 14 bases between them. The CDR3 has 15 amino acids. Germline V CDR1 and CDR2: MNHEY, SMNVEV (reference sequence). CDR3 loop: CASSPTGRANYGYTF. Here the CDR3 DNA reads TGTGCCAGCAGCCCCACAGGGCGAGCTAACTATGGCTACACCTTC.

This chain uses TRBV6-2 or TRBV6-3 with TRBJ2-7; maybe TRBD2 (6 bases). This CDR3 spans 15 amino acids. The V and J ends lost 4 bases and 4 bases respectively, with 17 bases between them. The germline V gene encodes CDR1 MNHEY and CDR2 SVGEGT. CDR3 residues: CASSFDSFGGYEQYF. The CDR3, as DNA: TGTGCCAGCAGTTTCGACTCCTTCGGGGGTTACGAGCAGTACTTC.

This chain joins TRBV9 and TRBJ1-5; D is uncertain. Germline V gene lookup returns CDR1 SGDLS and CDR2 YYNGEE. CDR3 size: 14 residues. Trimming cost V 0 bases and J 1 base, with 5 bases left between them. This CDR3 is CASSVGESNQPQHF. In DNA, the CDR3 is TGTGCCAGCAGCGTAGGTGAGAGCAATCAGCCCCAGCATTTT.

CDR3 bases: TGTGCCAGCAGCTTGGGTACAGGGGTTGGCTACACCTTC. Protein product: CASSLGTGVGYTF. V usage is TRBV5-5 and J usage is TRBJ1-2; 7 bases agree with TRBD1. Trimming took 0 bases from V and 7 from J; bases not matched to a gene: 3. The CDR3 spans 13 residues. Germline lookup yields CDR1 SGHKS and CDR2 YYEKEE (reference sequence).

The chain uses TRBV27 and TRBJ1-1; D gene ambiguous. The germline CDR1 and CDR2 sequences are MNHEY and SMNVEV (reference sequence). This CDR3 region has 13 residues. The V end lost 6 bases, the J end lost 2 bases, and 10 bases lay between the germline ends. The DNA for the CDR3 is TGTGCCAGCAGGATTAGAGGCAACACTGAAGCTTTCTTT. This sequence encodes CASRIRGNTEAFF.

The chain joins TRBV9 to TRBJ2-1, with 7 bases identical to TRBD2. Germline CDR1 is SGDLS and CDR2 is YYNGEE. V lost 0 bases to trimming and J lost 0 bases; unmatched junction nucleotides: 15. The CDR3 runs to 20 residues. The CDR3 reads CASSVAREARGISSYNEQFF. The CDR3 DNA is TGTGCCAGCAGCGTAGCTCGGGAGGCAAGGGGCATTAGCTCCTACAATGAGCAGTTCTTC.

The CDR3 loop reads CASSPGEGKNIQYF. CDR3 in DNA: TGTGCCAGCAGTCCGGGGGAAGGCAAAAACATTCAGTACTTC. The chain couples TRBV6-5 to TRBJ2-4; a weak D match, TRBD2 (6 bases). From germline, CDR1 is MNHEY and CDR2 SVGAGI. Trimming left V 5 bases short and J 3 bases short, with 11 bases between. The CDR3 sequence is 14 residues long.

This clone showed up just once. The genes are TRBV5-4 and TRBJ2-1; a possible D gene is TRBD1 (6 bases). The germline CDR1 and CDR2 sequences are SGHNT and YYREEE (reference sequence). The CDR3 runs 15 residues. V lost 1 base and J 5 bases, leaving 13 bases between the germline ends. The DNA of the CDR3 is TGTGCCAGCAGCTTGTCACAGGGAGCCCACAATGAGCAGTTCTTC. It translates to CASSLSQGAHNEQFF.

In DNA, the CDR3 is TGTGCCAGCAGTGTCACAATCTCCTACAATGAGCAGTTCTTC. It specifies CASSVTISYNEQFF. The chain employs TRBV2 and TRBJ2-1; no firm D call. Germline V lookup: CDR1 SNHLY, CDR2 FYNNEI. V was shortened by 4 bases and J by 0 bases, with 7 bases between the two germline ends. The length of the CDR3 is 14 residues. The variable domain in full, completed from reference TRBV2 and TRBJ2-1, reads EPEVTQTPSHQVTQMGQEVILRCVPISNHLYFYWYRQILGQKVEFLVSFYNNEISEKSEIFDDQFSVERPDGSNFTLKIRSTKLEDSAMYFCASSVTISYNEQFFGPGTRLTVL.

CDR3 protein: CASSLGQGFYEQYF. CDR3 in DNA: TGTGCCAGCAGCTTAGGGCAGGGATTCTACGAGCAGTACTTC. V usage is TRBV7-6 and J usage is TRBJ2-7; tentative D call: TRBD1 (5 bases). Germline V gene sequence: CDR1 SGHVS, CDR2 FNYEAQ. Trimming removed 1 base at V and 3 bases at J, with 10 bases between. The length of the CDR3 is 14 residues.

The rearrangement joins TRBV5-6 to TRBJ1-2; 8 bases align to TRBD1. This CDR3 region has 17 residues. CDR1 is SGHDT, CDR2 YYEEEE, per germline. V was pared by 4 bases and J by 3 bases, with 14 bases of the junction left unmatched. DNA for the CDR3: TGTGCCAGCAGCCTTATTTCCCTATTGACAGGGGACTATGGCTACACCTTC. It is translated as CASSLISLLTGDYGYTF.

This clone showed up just once. The rearrangement joins TRBV30 to TRBJ1-2, with no clear D. The CDR3 length is 12 residues. The V and J ends lost 4 bases and 5 bases respectively, with 11 bases between them. Germline V gives CDR1 GTSNPN, CDR2 SVGIG (reference sequence). CDR3 DNA sequence: TGTGCCTGGACTCTTGGAGCTTATGGCTACACCTTC. It yields the protein CAWTLGAYGYTF.

The rearrangement links TRBV5-1 to TRBJ2-2; a weak D match, TRBD1 (6 bases). Looked up from germline, CDR1 is SGHRS and CDR2 is YFSETQ. Trimming left V 4 bases short and J 1 base short, with 14 bases between. The CDR3 is made up of 16 amino acids. For the CDR3, the DNA is TGCGCCAGCAGCCTAAGGGACACTTTGAACACCGGGGAGCTGTTTTTT. This translates into CASSLRDTLNTGELFF. Together with reference TRBV5-1 and TRBJ2-2, the CDR3 gives the full variable domain: KAGVTQTPRYLIKTRGQQVTLSCSPISGHRSVSWYQQTPGQGLQFLFEYFSETQRNKGNFPGRFSGRQFSNSRSEMNVSTLELGDSALYLCASSLRDTLNTGELFFGEGSRLTVL.

This chain links TRBV5-1 with TRBJ1-6; D is perhaps TRBD1 (6 bases). V dropped 9 bases and J dropped 6 bases, with 16 bases sitting between them. From germline, CDR1 is SGHRS and CDR2 YFSETQ. This CDR3 has 14 amino acids. The CDR3 DNA reads TGCGCCATTAAATTGGGGGCGCGTAATTCACCCCTCCACTTT. Its translation is CAIKLGARNSPLHF.

The chain has TRBV11-3 and TRBJ2-7, with TRBD1 matching 9 bases. The V gene's germline CDR1 is SGHNT and CDR2 YENEEA. Trimming at V came to 5 bases and at J to 4 bases, leaving 9 bases not matched to a gene. The length of the CDR3 is 15 residues. The CDR3 spells CASSPRTGVGYEQYF. Written as DNA, the CDR3 is TGTGCCAGCAGCCCCCGGACAGGGGTCGGTTACGAGCAGTACTTC.

The rearrangement uses TRBV7-7 and TRBJ2-5; 7 bases are a match to TRBD1. Germline CDR1 SSHAT, CDR2 FNYEAQ (reference sequence). Germline trimming cut 5 bases from V and 2 bases from J; bases unmatched to any gene: 8. The CDR3 is 15 residues long. DNA of the CDR3: TGTGCCAGCAGCCCATCATGGGGACAGCAAGAGACCCAGTACTTC. Residues: CASSPSWGQQETQYF.